Given below is one T cell receptor (beta chain) in context. Only in-frame clones appear in the TCRdb table, and some are missing; sequencing was by immunoSEQ multiplex PCR. The sample has approximately 29,000 clones, roughly 80% seen once; the top ten hold roughly 15%. The CDR3 contains 15 residues. The V and J ends lost 5 bases and 0 bases respectively, with 14 bases between them. Germline CDR1 SGDLS, CDR2 YYNGEE. These data come from a study of blood T cell repertoires in COVID-19. As for the study in general: Nucleic acid was either cDNA or gDNA, and it came from T cells, B-cell-depleted T cells, or PBMCs.

Input material: peripheral blood. The sequence was collected from an older woman with acute or convalescent COVID-19. V is TRBV9 and J is TRBJ1-1; tentatively, D is TRBD1 (6 bases). CDR3 bases: TGTGCCAGCAGGACAGGAGAAAACATGAACACTGAAGCTTTCTTT. It yields the protein CASRTGENMNTEAFF.